Below, 11 T cell receptor beta chains from the same sample are listed, as sequenced in a study of blood T cell repertoires in COVID-19. This table comes from immunoSEQ multiplex PCR, and its TCRdb copy is limited to in-frame clones, with some not included. This sample has some 260,000 clones; around 80% occur once, and the top ten carry under 4.5%. The material sequenced was PBMCs or T cells enriched from blood (not recorded which). The receptors here all came from a man aged 30-40 years with acute COVID-19.

This clone appeared once. The chain has TRBV5-5 and TRBJ2-1, with 7 bases lining up with TRBD2. The CDR3 covers 15 residues. Germline CDR1 SGHKS, CDR2 YYEKEE (reference sequence). Trimming took 1 base from V and 2 from J; bases not matched to a gene: 3. As DNA, the CDR3 is TGTGCCAGCAGCTTGTCTGGGGGGGCCTACAATGAGCAGTTCTTC. This encodes CASSLSGGAYNEQFF.

On this clone itself: Other DNA sequences in this specimen translate into the identical CDR3. The chain joins TRBV3-1 (or the pseudogene TRBV3-2) to TRBJ1-2, with D hard to call. The germline V and J ends were trimmed by 3 bases and 5 bases, with 7 bases remaining between them. The CDR3 runs to 12 residues. Germline CDR1 is LGHDT and CDR2 is YNNKEL (reference sequence). The CDR3 sequence is CASSQTGYGYTF. CDR3 nucleotide sequence: TGTGCCAGCAGCCAGACGGGTTATGGCTACACCTTC.

This clone was detected only once. This chain links TRBV24-1 with TRBJ2-3; 8 nucleotides line up with TRBD1. Per the germline V gene, CDR1 is KGHDR and CDR2 is SFDVKD. J was trimmed by 1 base and V by 3 bases; bases with no gene match: 5. The CDR3 totals 16 residues. CDR3 bases: TGTGCCACCAGTGATCCGGGACAGGTTGGCACAGATACGCAGTATTTT. Residues: CATSDPGQVGTDTQYF.

The chain couples TRBV7-2 to TRBJ1-2, with D possibly TRBD1 on 5 matching bases. Trimming stripped 5 bases from V and 6 bases from J, with 13 bases between. Per germline, CDR1 SGHTA and CDR2 FQGNSA. CDR3 length: 13 residues. CDR3 nucleotides: TGTGCCAGCAGCGCGACAGTCTCTAATGGCTACACCTTC. Protein product: CASSATVSNGYTF.

The V call is TRBV5-6, the J call TRBJ2-1, with 11 bases that match TRBD2. V shed 2 bases, J shed 1 base, and the junction held 2 bases outside the gene matches. CDR1 is SGHDT, CDR2 YYEEEE, per germline. This CDR3 has 16 amino acids. In nucleotides, the CDR3 is TGTGCCAGCAGCTTTAGGACTAGCGGGTCCTACAATGAGCAGTTCTTC. It translates to CASSFRTSGSYNEQFF.

Note on this clone: The sample carries other DNA sequences with the same CDR3. V usage is TRBV5-4 and J usage is TRBJ1-1; 7 positions match TRBD1. V gave up 0 bases and J gave up 1 base; unmatched junction bases: 3. This CDR3 is 15 amino acids long. CDR1 is SGHNT and CDR2 is YYREEE in the germline V gene (reference sequence). The CDR3 DNA is TGTGCCAGCAGCTTGGGACAGGGCGGGAACACTGAAGCTTTCTTT. Translation: CASSLGQGGNTEAFF.

This chain links TRBV28 with TRBJ1-2; 7 bases align to TRBD1. The length of the CDR3 is 13 residues. Germline CDR1 MDHEN, CDR2 SYDVKM. V shed 8 bases and J 6 bases; nucleotides not matched to a gene: 9. DNA of the CDR3: TGTGCCAGCGGGCGTCTCAGGGGGAATGGCTACACCTTC. Protein: CASGRLRGNGYTF.

This chain joins TRBV18 and TRBJ2-1; 11 nucleotides agree with TRBD2. J gave up 0 bases and V 3 bases, and 4 bases lay outside the gene matches. The CDR3 spans 17 residues. CDR1 KGHSH and CDR2 LQKENI come from the germline V gene. The CDR3, as DNA: TGTGCCAGCTCACCTACGGGGACTAGCGGCTCCTACAATGAGCAGTTCTTC. Amino acid sequence: CASSPTGTSGSYNEQFF.

The chain uses TRBV5-1 and TRBJ2-2; TRBD1 matches 8 bases. J was trimmed by 5 bases and V by 4 bases; bases with no gene match: 10. CDR1 is SGHRS and CDR2 is YFSETQ in the germline V gene. The CDR3 has 16 amino acids. The DNA of the CDR3 is TGCGCCAGCAGCCCCCAGGGGGCCCGGGAGACCGGGGAGCTGTTTTTT. It yields the protein CASSPQGARETGELFF.

The chain carries TRBV27 and TRBJ1-6; no clear D gene. The CDR3 runs 14 residues. Looked up from germline, CDR1 is MNHEY and CDR2 is SMNVEV (reference sequence). V lost 1 base and J lost 7, with 8 bases in between. CDR3 region: CASSLWFQNSPLHF. As DNA, the CDR3 is TGTGCCAGCAGTTTATGGTTCCAGAATTCACCCCTCCACTTT.

Concerning this clone itself: The sample carries other DNA sequences with the same CDR3. J is TRBJ1-4 and V is TRBV12-3 or TRBV12-4; no reliable D call. Trimming stripped 2 bases from V and 8 bases from J, with 9 bases between. CDR3 length: 13 amino acids. In DNA, the CDR3 is TGTGCCAGCAGTTTAAGCGGGGTGGAAAAACTGTTTTTT. Protein product: CASSLSGVEKLFF.